This T cell receptor (beta chain) was captured in a study of regulatory T cells in long-lasting Graves disease listed by TCRdb under 2021. Study-level background: In the newly diagnosed Graves' disease group, patients had been taking antithyroid drugs for less than 3 months. Patients with persistent Graves' disease were compared with patients with newly diagnosed Graves' disease using TCR sequencing and RNA sequencing of peripheral blood. The study was registered as a clinical trial and conducted in China. A total of roughly 33 samples were covered by TCR sequencing, comprising roughly 13 persistent and roughly 20 newly diagnosed Graves' disease patients. The paper as a whole reports these results and caveats: The authors acknowledged the small sample size as a limitation that may reduce accuracy. Only the TCR beta chain was sequenced and analyzed. Only peripheral blood was studied, because thyroid tissue, the primary lesion, was inaccessible. Compared with newly diagnosed patients, persistent Graves' disease patients had lower TCR Shannon entropy and fewer highly expanded clones, which suggests clonal expansion. Persistent patients shared more public clonotypes among themselves (around 3,000) than newly diagnosed patients did (approximately 870).

The receptor library was made with multiplex PCR. The instrument was an Illumina HiSeq 4000. TCR beta libraries were built with iRepertoire HTBI primers and Arm-PCR amplification of CDR3 regions. PCR products were gel purified before sequencing. The study's processing was this. Across samples, about 64 TRBV and 13 to 15 TRBJ segments were identified and used for gene usage analysis of CDR3 amino acid clonotypes. COPE and FqMerger were used to merge filtered high-quality paired reads into contigs. Contigs were aligned with BLAST to IMGT TRBV, TRBD and TRBJ reference genes, and CDR3 was defined per IMGT. Any clonotype with a frequency above 0.1% was classified as a highly expanded clone. Repertoire diversity was measured by Shannon entropy, and V-J evenness by the Gini coefficient. A clonotype found in more than one individual was treated as public. TCRdb trimmed the raw reads at Q25, called clones with MiXCR and kept productive beta chains. CDR3 protein duplicates are merged, each entry listing the most common genes and DNA. TCRdb, not the authors, supplied the V and J calls. Within this sample are about 440,000 distinct CDR3 sequences, with about a sixth of them counted one time only. The ten largest clones represent about 23% of the sample.

The time point tag for this specimen amounts to: newly diagnosed GD, antithyroid drugs for less than 3 months. For both TCR sequencing and RNA sequencing, RNA was extracted from PBMCs using TRIzol. The diagnosis of Graves' disease was made according to American Thyroid Association guidelines. Recruitment of patients was carried out at an endocrinology department in Xi'an, China. Each patient gave approximately 10 milliliters of peripheral blood, collected in an EDTA anticoagulant tube. Ficoll Paque Plus density gradient separation was used to isolate PBMCs, and no additional T cell sorting was done. An Agilent 2100 Bioanalyzer and agarose gel were used to assess RNA quality, and a NanoDrop 2000 was used to measure RNA concentration. This clonotype was observed a handful of times. Its antigen remains undetermined. Nothing much larger sits one base from this clone, and base qualities are not available.

These sequences were also reported in another study, on T cells in Graves' hyperthyroidism and ophthalmopathy. Looking at the second paper: A patient counted as having stable Graves' hyperthyroidism if no progression to ophthalmopathy occurred over 18 months of follow-up. Hyperthyroidism patients were newly diagnosed, with disease duration under 2 months, and aged 18 to 65 years. Exclusion was applied to patients with uncontrolled infections, other autoimmune diseases, pregnancy or lactation. Diagnoses were based on clinical symptoms, serum thyroxine and TRAb, thyroid ultrasound and orbital computed tomography. For the first round of RT-PCR on the TCR CDR3, the HTBI primer set was used together with the Qiagen OneStep RT-PCR kit. Blood samples also contained most of the expanded thyroid clonotypes (frequency above 0.001), which suggests that blood repertoires may reflect thyroid immune responses. Ophthalmopathy was separated from stable hyperthyroidism by a 13 V-J signature model, with roughly 88% sensitivity and just over 81% specificity obtained in cross-validation and 80%/75% obtained in testing. In validation, progression to ophthalmopathy was predicted by the model with more than 65% sensitivity and around 75% specificity, a median of 6.5 months before onset. A discovery cohort of approximately 100 patients, roughly 45 with Graves' ophthalmopathy and about 58 with stable Graves' hyperthyroidism, was used to find distinguishing TCR V-J signatures. Prospective prediction of ophthalmopathy was tested in an independent validation cohort of 18 to 20 hyperthyroidism patients and some 17 patients who later progressed to ophthalmopathy. The 100 discovery patients were randomly divided into training and test sets at a 7:3 ratio. Thyroid tissue and blood T-cell repertoires from roughly 6 Graves' hyperthyroidism patients were also compared in the study. Following sampling, methimazole starting at 30 mg daily was given to hyperthyroidism patients, and high-dose intravenous methylprednisolone was given to ophthalmopathy patients. A second multiplex PCR round built the libraries, followed by size selection and purification. Paired-end sequencing of the libraries was performed with 100 bp reads on an Illumina HiSeq2000. SOAPnuke was used to process the raw data, removing reads that contained adapters or uncalled bases, had a mean Phred below 15, or lacked an exact match to the constant primer or identifier. COPE v1.2.5 was used to merge the high-quality paired reads, and each unique nucleotide sequence was defined as a clonotype. Clonotypes were aligned to IMGT TRBV, TRBD and TRBJ reference segments using MiTCR v1.1. Only V-J combinations with frequency above 0.0001, covering 99% to 99.2% of repertoires, were analysed. A TCS score was defined as the ratio between F50 (clonal expansion) and ExV (chaos), using BLOSUM62-based TCRdist between CDR3 peptides within each V-J. Welch's t-statistics and random forest reduced fewer than 550 V-J features to 13, which were used in a naive Bayes classifier (R e1071). No statistical method was used to fix the sample size in advance, and group allocation was not hidden from the investigators. The paper describes TCR Vbeta CDR3 sequencing of 135 peripheral blood samples, made up of 43 ophthalmopathy patients, 70 to 80 hyperthyroidism patients and approximately 17 progressor patients.

The specimen comprised peripheral blood mononuclear cells (PBMCs), sampled at new diagnosis, from a patient treated with antithyroid drugs. The TCR comes from a woman between 18 and 29 years old with Graves disease. Donor details come from another sample of the same person, matched by shared clones.

CDR3 region: CASSEGVGGEQYF. In nucleotide form, the sequence is TGTGCCAGCAGCGAAGGGGTAGGAGGCGAGCAGTACTTC. The rearranged chain carries TRBV7-9 and TRBJ2-7; the D gene may be TRBD1 or TRBD2, since each aligns over 5 bases. V is reduced by 5 bases and J by 6 bases, leaving a spacing of 14 bases between them. CDR1 and CDR2, looked up from the germline V gene (reference sequence), are SEHNR and FQNEAQ. The cysteine opens and the phenylalanine closes a CDR3 of 13 amino acids. Only the CDR3 region is kept as DNA, spanning 39 bases read in frame from base 1.